One and the same sample provided the 4 T cell receptor beta chains below, sequenced in a study of T cell changes during pregnancy in multiple sclerosis. Assay: immunoSEQ multiplex PCR; the TCRdb copy retains only in-frame clones and omits some. The data contain about 97,000 clones, less than 95% of them seen just once; the ten biggest clones take up about 0.75%. The input for sequencing was peripheral blood, taken in the second trimester of pregnancy. These receptor sequences come from a female donor in good health, enrolled as a control in a pregnancy study.

This rearrangement joins TRBV4-3 to TRBJ1-2; 8 bases map to TRBD1. Trimming removed 0 bases from V and 0 bases from J; junction bases left unmatched: 6. Germline V gene lookup returns CDR1 LGHNA and CDR2 YSLEER. The CDR3 extends over 17 amino acids. CDR3 amino acids: CASSQEAGGFANYGYTF. In DNA, the CDR3 is TGCGCCAGCAGCCAAGAAGCAGGGGGCTTCGCTAACTATGGCTACACCTTC.

This chain joins TRBV7-8 and TRBJ1-6; possibly TRBD1 for D (6 bases). The CDR3 totals 14 residues. V shed 4 bases and J shed 10 bases, with 14 bases lying between them. Germline loops: CDR1 SGHVS, CDR2 FQNEAQ. The CDR3 region has the DNA TGTGCCAGCAGCTCAGGGGAAGGGGAATCACCCCTCCACTTT. This translates into CASSSGEGESPLHF.

This chain connects TRBV6-1 to TRBJ2-5, with 13 bases matching TRBD2. The CDR3 covers 15 residues. Germline V lookup: CDR1 MNHNS, CDR2 SASEGT. V shed 6 bases, J shed 5 bases, and the junction held 6 bases outside the gene matches. In nucleotides, the CDR3 is TGTGCCAGCAGCTCACTAGCGGGGGGGTGGGAGACCCAGTACTTC. Protein sequence: CASSSLAGGWETQYF.

The V and J genes are TRBV5-4 and TRBJ2-1; D is perhaps TRBD2 (5 bases). This CDR3 spans 16 amino acids. Germline CDR1 is SGHNT and CDR2 is YYREEE (reference sequence). Trimming pared 1 base from V and 3 bases from J, leaving 14 bases between. Written as DNA, the CDR3 is TGTGCCAGCAGCTTGTCGGCAGCGGCACTCTACAATGAGCAGTTCTTC. Protein: CASSLSAAALYNEQFF. Complete variable domain (other parts from reference TRBV5-4 and TRBJ2-1): ETGVTQSPTHLIKTRGQQVTLRCSSQSGHNTVSWYQQALGQGPQFIFQYYREEENGRGNFPPRFSGLQFPNYSSELNVNALELDDSALYLCASSLSAAALYNEQFFGPGTRLTVL.